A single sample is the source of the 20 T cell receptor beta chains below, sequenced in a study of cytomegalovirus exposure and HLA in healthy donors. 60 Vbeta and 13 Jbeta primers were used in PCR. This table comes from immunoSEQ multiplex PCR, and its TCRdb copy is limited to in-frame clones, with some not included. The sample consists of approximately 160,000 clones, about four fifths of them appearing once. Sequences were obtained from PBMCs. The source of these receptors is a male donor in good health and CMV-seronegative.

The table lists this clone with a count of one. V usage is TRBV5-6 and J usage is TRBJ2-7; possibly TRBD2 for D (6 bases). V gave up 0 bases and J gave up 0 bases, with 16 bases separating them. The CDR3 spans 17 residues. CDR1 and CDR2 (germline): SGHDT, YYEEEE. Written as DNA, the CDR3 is TGTGCCAGCAGCTTGGAGAATCGGCGGGAAGGCTCCTACGAGCAGTACTTC. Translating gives CASSLENRREGSYEQYF.

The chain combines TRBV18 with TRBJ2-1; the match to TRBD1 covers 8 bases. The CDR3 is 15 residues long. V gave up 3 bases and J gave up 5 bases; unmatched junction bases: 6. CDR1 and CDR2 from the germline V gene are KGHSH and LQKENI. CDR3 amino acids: CASSPATGADNEQFF. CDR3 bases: TGTGCCAGCTCACCCGCGACAGGGGCCGACAATGAGCAGTTCTTC.

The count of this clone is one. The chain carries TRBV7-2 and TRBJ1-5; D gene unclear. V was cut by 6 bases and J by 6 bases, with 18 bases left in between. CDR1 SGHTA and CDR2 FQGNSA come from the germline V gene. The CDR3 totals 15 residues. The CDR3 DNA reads TGTGCCAGCAGGTTAATAGCGGACGGCGGTCAGCCCCAGCATTTT. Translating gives CASRLIADGGQPQHF.

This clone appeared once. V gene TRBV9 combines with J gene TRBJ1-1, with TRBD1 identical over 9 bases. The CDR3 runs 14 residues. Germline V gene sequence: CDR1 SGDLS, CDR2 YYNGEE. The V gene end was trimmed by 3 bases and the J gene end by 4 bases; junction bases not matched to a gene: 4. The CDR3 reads CASSAGTGSTEAFF. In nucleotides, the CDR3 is TGTGCCAGCAGCGCAGGGACAGGGAGCACTGAAGCTTTCTTT.

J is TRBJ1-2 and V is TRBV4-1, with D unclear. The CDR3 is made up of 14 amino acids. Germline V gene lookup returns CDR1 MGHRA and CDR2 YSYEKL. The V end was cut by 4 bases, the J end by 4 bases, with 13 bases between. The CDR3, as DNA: TGCGCCAGCAGCCCCCGCATACAGTCCTATGGCTACACCTTC. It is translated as CASSPRIQSYGYTF.

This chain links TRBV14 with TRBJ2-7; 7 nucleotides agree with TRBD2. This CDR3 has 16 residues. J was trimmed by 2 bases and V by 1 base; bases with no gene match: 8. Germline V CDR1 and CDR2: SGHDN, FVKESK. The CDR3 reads CASSQVGLAATYEQYF. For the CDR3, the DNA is TGTGCCAGCAGCCAAGTGGGGCTAGCGGCGACCTACGAGCAGTACTTC.

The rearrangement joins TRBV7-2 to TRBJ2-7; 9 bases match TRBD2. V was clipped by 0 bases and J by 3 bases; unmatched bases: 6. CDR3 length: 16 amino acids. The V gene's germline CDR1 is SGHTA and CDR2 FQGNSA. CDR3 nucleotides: TGTGCCAGCAGCTTAGCCCCCGGGACTAGCAACTACGAGCAGTACTTC. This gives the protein CASSLAPGTSNYEQYF.

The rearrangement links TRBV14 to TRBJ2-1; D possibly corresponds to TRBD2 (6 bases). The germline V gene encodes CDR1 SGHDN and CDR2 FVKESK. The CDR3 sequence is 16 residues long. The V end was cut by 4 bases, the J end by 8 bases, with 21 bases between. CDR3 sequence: CASSPGALSFVDEQFF. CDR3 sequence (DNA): TGTGCCAGCAGCCCGGGAGCACTTTCGTTTGTGGATGAGCAGTTCTTC.

CDR3 protein: CASSYTHRGIDEKLFF. The CDR3 region has the DNA TGTGCCAGCAGTTATACCCACAGGGGGATCGATGAAAAACTGTTTTTT. This chain uses TRBV6-5 with TRBJ1-4; 8 nucleotides agree with TRBD1. This CDR3 region has 16 residues. V lost 3 bases to trimming and J lost 6 bases; unmatched junction nucleotides: 9. Germline V CDR1 and CDR2: MNHEY, SVGAGI.

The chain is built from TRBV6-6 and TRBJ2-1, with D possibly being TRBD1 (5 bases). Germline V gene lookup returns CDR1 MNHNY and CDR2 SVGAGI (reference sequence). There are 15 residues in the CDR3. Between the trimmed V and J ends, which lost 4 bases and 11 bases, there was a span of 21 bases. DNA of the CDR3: TGTGCCAGCAGTTCGCAGGGCGCCCTGTTTCTTAAGCAGTTCTTC. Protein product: CASSSQGALFLKQFF.

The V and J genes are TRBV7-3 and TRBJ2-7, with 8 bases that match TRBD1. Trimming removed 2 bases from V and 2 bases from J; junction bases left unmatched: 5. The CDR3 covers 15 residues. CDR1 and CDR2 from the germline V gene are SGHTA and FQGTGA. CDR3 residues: CASSLHGTGPYEQYF. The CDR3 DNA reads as TGTGCCAGCAGCTTACACGGGACAGGACCCTACGAGCAGTACTTC.

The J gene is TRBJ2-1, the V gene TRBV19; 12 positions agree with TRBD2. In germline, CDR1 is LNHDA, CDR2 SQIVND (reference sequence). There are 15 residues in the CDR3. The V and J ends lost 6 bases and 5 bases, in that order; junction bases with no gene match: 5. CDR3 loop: CASRKTSGSHNEQFF. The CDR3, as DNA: TGTGCCAGTAGAAAGACTAGCGGGAGCCACAATGAGCAGTTCTTC. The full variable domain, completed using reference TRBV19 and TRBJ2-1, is DGGITQSPKYLFRKEGQNVTLSCEQNLNHDAMYWYRQDPGQGLRLIYYSQIVNDFQKGDIAEGYSVSREKKESFPLTVTSAQKNPTAFYLCASRKTSGSHNEQFFGPGTRLTVL.

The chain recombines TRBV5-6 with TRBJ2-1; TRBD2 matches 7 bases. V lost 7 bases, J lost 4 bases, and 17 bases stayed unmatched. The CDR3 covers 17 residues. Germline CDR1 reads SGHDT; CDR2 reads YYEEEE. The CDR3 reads CASLRWSMGTKYNEQFF. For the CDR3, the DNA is TGTGCCAGCTTGCGGTGGAGTATGGGGACTAAATACAATGAGCAGTTCTTC.

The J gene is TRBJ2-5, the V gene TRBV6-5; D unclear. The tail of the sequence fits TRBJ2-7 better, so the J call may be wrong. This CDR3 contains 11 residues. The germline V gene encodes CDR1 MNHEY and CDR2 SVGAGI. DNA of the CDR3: TGTGCCAGCAGGTTCTCCTACGAGCAGTACTTC. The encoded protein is CASRFSYEQYF.

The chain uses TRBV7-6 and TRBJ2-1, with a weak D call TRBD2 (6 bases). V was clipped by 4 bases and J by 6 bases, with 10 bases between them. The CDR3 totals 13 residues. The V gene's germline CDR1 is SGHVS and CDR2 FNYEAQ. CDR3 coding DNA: TGTGCCAGCAGCTCCGGAGGGGTCAATGAGCAGTTCTTC. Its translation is CASSSGGVNEQFF.

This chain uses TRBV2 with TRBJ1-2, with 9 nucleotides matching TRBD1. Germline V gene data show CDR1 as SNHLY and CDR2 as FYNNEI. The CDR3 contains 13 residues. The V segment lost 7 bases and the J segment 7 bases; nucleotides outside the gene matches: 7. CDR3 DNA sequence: TGTGCCAGCACGGTACAGGGGGCGGGTGGCTACACCTTC. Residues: CASTVQGAGGYTF.

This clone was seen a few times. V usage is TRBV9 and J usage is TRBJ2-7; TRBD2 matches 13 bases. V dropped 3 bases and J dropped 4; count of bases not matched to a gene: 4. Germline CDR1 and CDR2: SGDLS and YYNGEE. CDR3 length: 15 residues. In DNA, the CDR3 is TGTGCCAGCAGCGGCCAACTAGCGGGGGGGTACGAGCAGTACTTC. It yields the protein CASSGQLAGGYEQYF.

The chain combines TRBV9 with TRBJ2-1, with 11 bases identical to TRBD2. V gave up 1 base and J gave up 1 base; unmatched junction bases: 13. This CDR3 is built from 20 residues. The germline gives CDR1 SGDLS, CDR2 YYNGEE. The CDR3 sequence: CASSVSRSASGGKSYNEQFF. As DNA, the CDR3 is TGTGCCAGCAGCGTAAGTCGTTCGGCTAGCGGGGGGAAATCCTACAATGAGCAGTTCTTC.

The CDR3 sequence is CASSEYRGGTAEAFF. The CDR3 nucleotides read TGTGCCAGCAGCGAATACAGGGGGGGCACGGCTGAAGCTTTCTTT. The chain links TRBV7-2 to TRBJ1-1, with 8 bases identical to TRBD1. The CDR3 contains 15 residues. CDR1 and CDR2 (germline): SGHTA, FQGNSA. V shed 5 bases and J 6 bases; nucleotides not matched to a gene: 11.

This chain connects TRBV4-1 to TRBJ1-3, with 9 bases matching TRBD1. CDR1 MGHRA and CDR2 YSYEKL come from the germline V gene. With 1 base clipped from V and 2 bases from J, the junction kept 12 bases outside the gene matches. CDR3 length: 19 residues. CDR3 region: CASSQGFPTGGFAGNTIYF. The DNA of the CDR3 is TGCGCCAGCAGCCAAGGATTCCCAACAGGGGGCTTCGCTGGAAACACCATATATTTT.